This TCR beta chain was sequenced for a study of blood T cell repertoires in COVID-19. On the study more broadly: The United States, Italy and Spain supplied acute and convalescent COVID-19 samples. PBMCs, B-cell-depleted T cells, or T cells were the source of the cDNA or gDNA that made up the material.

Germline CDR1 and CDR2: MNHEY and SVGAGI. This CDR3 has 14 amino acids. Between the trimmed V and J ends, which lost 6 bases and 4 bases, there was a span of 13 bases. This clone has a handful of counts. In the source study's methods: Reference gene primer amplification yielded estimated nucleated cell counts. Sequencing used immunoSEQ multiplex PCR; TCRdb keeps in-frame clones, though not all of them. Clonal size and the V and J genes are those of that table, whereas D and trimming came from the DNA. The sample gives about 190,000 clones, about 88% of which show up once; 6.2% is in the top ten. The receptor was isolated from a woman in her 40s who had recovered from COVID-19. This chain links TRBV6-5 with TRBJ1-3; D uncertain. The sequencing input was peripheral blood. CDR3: CASRDTGFGNTIYF. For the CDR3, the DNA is TGTGCCAGCAGAGACACTGGTTTCGGAAACACCATATATTTT.